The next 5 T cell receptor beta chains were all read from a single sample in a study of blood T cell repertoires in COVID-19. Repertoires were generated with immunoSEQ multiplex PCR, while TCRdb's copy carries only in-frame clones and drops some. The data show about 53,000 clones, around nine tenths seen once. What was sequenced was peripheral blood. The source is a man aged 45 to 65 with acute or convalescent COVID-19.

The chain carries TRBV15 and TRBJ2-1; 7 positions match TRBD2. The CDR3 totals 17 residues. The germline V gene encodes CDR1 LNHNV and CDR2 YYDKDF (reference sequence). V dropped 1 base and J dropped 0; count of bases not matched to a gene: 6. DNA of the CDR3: TGTGCCACCAGCAGAGCGGGGGGACCTAGCTCCTACAATGAGCAGTTCTTC. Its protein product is CATSRAGGPSSYNEQFF.

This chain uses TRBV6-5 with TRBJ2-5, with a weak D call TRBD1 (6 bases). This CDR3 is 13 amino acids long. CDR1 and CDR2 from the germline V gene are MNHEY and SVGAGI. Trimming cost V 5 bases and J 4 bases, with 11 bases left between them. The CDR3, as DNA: TGTGCCAGCAGTCGGGACATTGGAGAGACCCAGTACTTC. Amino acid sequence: CASSRDIGETQYF.

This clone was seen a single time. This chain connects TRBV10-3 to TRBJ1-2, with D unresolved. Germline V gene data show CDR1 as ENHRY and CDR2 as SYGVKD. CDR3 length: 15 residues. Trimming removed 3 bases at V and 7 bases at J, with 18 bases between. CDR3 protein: CAISDPSGNQGGYTF. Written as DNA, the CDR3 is TGTGCCATCAGTGACCCCTCCGGGAACCAAGGTGGCTACACCTTC.

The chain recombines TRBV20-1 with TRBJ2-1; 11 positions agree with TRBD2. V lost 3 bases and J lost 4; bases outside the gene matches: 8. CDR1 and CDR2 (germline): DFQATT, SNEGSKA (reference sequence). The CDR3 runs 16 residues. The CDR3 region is CSASSFGTSGYNEQFF. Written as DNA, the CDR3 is TGCAGTGCTAGTAGTTTCGGGACTAGCGGATACAATGAGCAGTTCTTC.

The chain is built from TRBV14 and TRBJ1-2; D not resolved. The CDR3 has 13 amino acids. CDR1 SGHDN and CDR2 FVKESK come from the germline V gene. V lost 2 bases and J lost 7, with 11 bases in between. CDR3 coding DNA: TGTGCCAGCAGCCAAATTGTTGCGGGTGGCTACACCTTC. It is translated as CASSQIVAGGYTF.